This T cell receptor beta chain was observed in a study of blood T cell repertoires in COVID-19. Study-level background: COVID-19 samples, acute and convalescent, were from the United States, Italy and Spain. PBMCs, B-cell-depleted T cells, or T cells were the source of the cDNA or gDNA that made up the material.

How the authors handled the data: Reference gene primer amplification gave nucleated cell count estimates. The table came from immunoSEQ multiplex PCR; TCRdb's copy has only in-frame clones and leaves some out. That table is the source of V, J and clone size, and D and trimming were worked out from the DNA. The profile shows about 190,000 clones, 75% to 90% of them singletons. Trimming removed 3 bases from V and 4 bases from J; junction bases left unmatched: 8. Germline lookup yields CDR1 SQVTM and CDR2 ANQGSEA. The CDR3 is made up of 15 amino acids. This TCR came from a man in his sixties or seventies with active or convalescent COVID-19. Source material: peripheral blood. V gene TRBV29-1 combines with J gene TRBJ2-3; 9 nucleotides line up with TRBD2. The CDR3 is CSVDDAGGRPDTQYF. The CDR3 region has the DNA TGCAGCGTTGATGATGCGGGGGGGCGGCCAGATACGCAGTATTTT.